This T cell receptor (beta chain) was profiled in a study of blood T cell repertoires in COVID-19. Turning to the study itself: Both acute and convalescent COVID-19 samples were obtained from the United States, Italy and Spain. T cells, B-cell-depleted T cells, or PBMCs provided the cDNA or gDNA that served as material.

Source study methods: Amplification of reference gene primers was used by the study to estimate nucleated cell counts. Using immunoSEQ multiplex PCR, the repertoire was profiled, and TCRdb retains in-frame clones only, with some absent. V and J calls and clone size are given by that table; D and trimming were obtained from the DNA. The table shows some 220,000 clones, with around 80% occurring only once. Trimming removed 5 bases from V and 2 bases from J; junction bases left unmatched: 6. Germline V CDR1 and CDR2: MNHEY, SVGEGT. CDR3 length: 15 amino acids. The chain is built from TRBV6-2 or TRBV6-3 and TRBJ2-3, with 8 nucleotides matching TRBD1. The receptor was isolated from a woman in her 70s with acute or convalescent COVID-19. The sample was peripheral blood. Here the CDR3 reads CASSPLDRATDTQYF. DNA of the CDR3: TGTGCCAGCAGTCCCCTGGACAGGGCCACAGATACGCAGTATTTT.